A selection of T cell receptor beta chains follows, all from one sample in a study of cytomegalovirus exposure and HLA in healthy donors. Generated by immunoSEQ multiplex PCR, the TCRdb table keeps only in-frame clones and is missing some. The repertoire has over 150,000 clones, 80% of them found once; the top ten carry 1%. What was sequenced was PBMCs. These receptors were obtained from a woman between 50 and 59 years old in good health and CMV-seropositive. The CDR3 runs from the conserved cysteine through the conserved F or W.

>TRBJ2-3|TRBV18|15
CASSPAGALTDTQYF
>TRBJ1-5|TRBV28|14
CASSDRGRGQPQHF
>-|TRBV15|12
CATSQGAYEQYF
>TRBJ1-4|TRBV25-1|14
CASSEAGAIEKLFF
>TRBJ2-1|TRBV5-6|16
CASSLGAETDYNEQFF
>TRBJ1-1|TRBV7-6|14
CASSLGAGLTEAFF
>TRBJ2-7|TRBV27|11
CASSSGHEQYF
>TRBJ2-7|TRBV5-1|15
CASSGGGGPSYEQYF
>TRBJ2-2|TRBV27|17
CASSSLTSGRKDGELFF
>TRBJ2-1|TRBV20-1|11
CSARGTSRQFF
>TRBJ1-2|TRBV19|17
CASSSTSVAGLMGGYTF
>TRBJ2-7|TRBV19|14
CASRGTGAPDEQYF
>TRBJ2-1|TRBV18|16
CASSVMAGGEYNEQFF
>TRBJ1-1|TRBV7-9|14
CASSLSGMNTEAFF
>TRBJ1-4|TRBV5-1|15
CASSIADREWEKLFF
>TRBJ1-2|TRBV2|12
CARRGQFYGYTF
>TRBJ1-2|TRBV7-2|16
CASSSFRGGLEYGYTF
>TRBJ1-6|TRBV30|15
CASGQGRLANSPLHF
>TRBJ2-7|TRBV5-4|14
CASSRSGDTYEQYF
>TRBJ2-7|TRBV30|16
CAWRPTRAPYPYEQYF
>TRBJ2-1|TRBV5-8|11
CASSSVAWQFF
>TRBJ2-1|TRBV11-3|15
CASSPGTSGEGEQFF
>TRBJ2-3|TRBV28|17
CASSFLVTGALTDTQYF
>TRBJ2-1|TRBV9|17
CASSVGFSGGSYNEQFF
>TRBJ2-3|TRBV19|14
CASTSGLTSRKQYF
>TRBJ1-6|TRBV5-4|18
CASSLGAGASSYNSPLHF
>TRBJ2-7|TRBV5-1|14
CASSSDRGKYEQYF
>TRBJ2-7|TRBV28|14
CASRLMGSVNEQYF
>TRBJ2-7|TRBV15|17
CATSRDWVAGDVYEQYF
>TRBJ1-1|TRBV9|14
CASSVVDTNTEAFF